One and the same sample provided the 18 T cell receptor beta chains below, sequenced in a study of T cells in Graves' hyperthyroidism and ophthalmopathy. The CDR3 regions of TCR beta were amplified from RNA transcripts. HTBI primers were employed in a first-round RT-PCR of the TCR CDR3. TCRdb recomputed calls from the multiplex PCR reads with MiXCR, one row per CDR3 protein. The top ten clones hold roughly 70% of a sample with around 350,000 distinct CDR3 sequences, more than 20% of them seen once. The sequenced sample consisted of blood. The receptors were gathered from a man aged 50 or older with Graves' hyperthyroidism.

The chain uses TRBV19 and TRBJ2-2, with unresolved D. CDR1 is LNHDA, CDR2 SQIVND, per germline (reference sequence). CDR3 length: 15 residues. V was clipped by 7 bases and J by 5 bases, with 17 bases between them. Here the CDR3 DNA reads TGTGCCAGTAAAGTTGACTTCCGGGTAACCGGGGAGCTGTTTTTT. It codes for CASKVDFRVTGELFF.

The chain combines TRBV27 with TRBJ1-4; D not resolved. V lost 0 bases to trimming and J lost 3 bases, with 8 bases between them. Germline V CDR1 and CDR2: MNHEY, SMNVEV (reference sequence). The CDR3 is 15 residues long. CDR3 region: CASSLSRVANEKLFF. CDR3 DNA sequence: TGTGCCAGCAGTTTATCAAGGGTGGCTAATGAAAAACTGTTTTTT.

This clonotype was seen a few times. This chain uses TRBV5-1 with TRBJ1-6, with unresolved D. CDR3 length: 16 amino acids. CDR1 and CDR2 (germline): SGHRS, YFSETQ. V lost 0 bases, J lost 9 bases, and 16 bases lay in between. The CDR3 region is CASSLEGPSSRSPLHF. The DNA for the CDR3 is TGCGCCAGCAGCTTGGAAGGGCCATCTTCGCGTTCACCCCTCCACTTT.

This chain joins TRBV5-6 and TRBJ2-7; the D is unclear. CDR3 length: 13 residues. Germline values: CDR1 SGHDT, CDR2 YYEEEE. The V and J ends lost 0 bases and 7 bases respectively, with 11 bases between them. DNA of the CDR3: TGTGCCAGCAGCTTGGCCAGAGGTGCGGAGCAGTACTTC. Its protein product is CASSLARGAEQYF.

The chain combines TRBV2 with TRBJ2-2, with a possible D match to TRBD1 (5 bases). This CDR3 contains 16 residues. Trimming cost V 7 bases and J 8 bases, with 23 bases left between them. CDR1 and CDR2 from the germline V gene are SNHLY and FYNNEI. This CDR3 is CASNAQITPGLGELFF. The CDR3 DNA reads TGTGCCAGCAATGCACAAATTACTCCAGGGTTGGGGGAGCTGTTTTTT.

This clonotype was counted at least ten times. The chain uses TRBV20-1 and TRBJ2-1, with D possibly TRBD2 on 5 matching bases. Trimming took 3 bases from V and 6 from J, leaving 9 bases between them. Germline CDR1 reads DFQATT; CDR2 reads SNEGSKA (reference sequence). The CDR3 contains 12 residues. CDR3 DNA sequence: TGCAGTGCTAGGGACTGGTTCAATGAGCAGTTCTTC. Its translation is CSARDWFNEQFF.

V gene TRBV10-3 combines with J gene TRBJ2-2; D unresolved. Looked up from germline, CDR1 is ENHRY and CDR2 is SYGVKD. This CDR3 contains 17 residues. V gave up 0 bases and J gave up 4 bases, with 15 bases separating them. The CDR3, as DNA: TGTGCCATCAGTGAGTCGAGACCCCCCTCGGGCACCGGGGAGCTGTTTTTT. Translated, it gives CAISESRPPSGTGELFF.

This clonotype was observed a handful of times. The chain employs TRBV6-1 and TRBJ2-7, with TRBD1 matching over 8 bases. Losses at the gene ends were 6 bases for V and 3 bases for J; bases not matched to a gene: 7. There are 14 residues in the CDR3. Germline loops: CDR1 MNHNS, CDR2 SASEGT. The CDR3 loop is CASRSQGAVYEQYF. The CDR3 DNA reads TGTGCCAGCAGATCCCAGGGGGCCGTCTACGAGCAGTACTTC.

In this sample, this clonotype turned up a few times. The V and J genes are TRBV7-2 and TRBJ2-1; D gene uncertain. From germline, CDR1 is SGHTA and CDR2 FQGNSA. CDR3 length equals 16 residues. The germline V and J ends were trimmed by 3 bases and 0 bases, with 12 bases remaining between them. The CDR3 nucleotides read TGTGCCAGCAGCTTTTCCGCAGGTCCCTCCTACAATGAGCAGTTCTTC. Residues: CASSFSAGPSYNEQFF.

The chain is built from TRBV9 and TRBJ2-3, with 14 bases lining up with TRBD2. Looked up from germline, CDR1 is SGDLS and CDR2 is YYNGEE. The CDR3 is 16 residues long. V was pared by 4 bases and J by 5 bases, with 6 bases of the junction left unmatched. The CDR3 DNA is TGTGCCAGCAGCCCGGGACTAGCGGGAGCGGTAGATACGCAGTATTTT. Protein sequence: CASSPGLAGAVDTQYF. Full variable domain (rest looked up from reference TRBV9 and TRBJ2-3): DSGVTQTPKHLITATGQRVTLRCSPRSGDLSVYWYQQSLDQGLQFLIQYYNGEERAKGNILERFSAQQFPDLHSELNLSSLELGDSALYFCASSPGLAGAVDTQYFGPGTRLTVL.

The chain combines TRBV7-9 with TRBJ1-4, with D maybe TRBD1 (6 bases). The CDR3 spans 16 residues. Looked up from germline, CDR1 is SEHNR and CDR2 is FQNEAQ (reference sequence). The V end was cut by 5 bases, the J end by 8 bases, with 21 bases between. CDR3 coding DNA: TGTGCCAGCAGCCCGGCGAGGGACACGAAAAAAGAAAAACTGTTTTTT. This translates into CASSPARDTKKEKLFF.

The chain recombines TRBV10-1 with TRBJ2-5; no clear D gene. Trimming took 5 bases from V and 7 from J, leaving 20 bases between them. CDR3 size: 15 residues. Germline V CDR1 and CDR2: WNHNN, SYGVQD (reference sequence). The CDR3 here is CASSPPNPRQLTQYF. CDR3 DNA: TGCGCCAGCAGTCCGCCTAACCCCCGACAATTGACCCAGTACTTC.

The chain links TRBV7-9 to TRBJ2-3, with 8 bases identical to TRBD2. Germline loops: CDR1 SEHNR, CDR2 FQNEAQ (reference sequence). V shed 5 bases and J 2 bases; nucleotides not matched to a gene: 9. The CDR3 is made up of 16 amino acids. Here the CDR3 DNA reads TGTGCCAGCAGCCGAGGACTAGCCCGTGACACAGATACGCAGTATTTT. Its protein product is CASSRGLARDTDTQYF.

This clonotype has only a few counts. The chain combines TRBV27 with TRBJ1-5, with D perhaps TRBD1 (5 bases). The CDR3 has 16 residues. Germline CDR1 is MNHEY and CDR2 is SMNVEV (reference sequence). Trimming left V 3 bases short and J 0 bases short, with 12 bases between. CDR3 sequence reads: CASSFLGGISNQPQHF. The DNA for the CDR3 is TGTGCCAGCAGTTTTCTTGGGGGGATTAGCAATCAGCCCCAGCATTTT.

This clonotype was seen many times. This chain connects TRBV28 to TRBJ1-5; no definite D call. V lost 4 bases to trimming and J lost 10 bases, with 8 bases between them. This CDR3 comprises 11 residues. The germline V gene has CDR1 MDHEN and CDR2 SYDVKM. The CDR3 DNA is TGTGCCAGCAGTTCCCCATTTCCCCAGCATTTT. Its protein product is CASSSPFPQHF.

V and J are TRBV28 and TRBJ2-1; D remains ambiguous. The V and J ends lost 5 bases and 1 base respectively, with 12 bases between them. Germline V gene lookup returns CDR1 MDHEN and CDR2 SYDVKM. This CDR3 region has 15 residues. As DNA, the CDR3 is TGTGCCAGCAGTGACGCCCGTAAGTCCTACAATGAGCAGTTCTTC. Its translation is CASSDARKSYNEQFF.

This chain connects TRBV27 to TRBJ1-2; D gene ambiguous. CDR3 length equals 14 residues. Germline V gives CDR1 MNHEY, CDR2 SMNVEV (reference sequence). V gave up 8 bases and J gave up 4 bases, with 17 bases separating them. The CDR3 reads CASALIAGSYGYTF. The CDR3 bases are TGTGCCAGCGCCCTTATCGCCGGCAGCTATGGCTACACCTTC.

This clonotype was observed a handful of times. The CDR3 DNA reads TGTGCCAGCTCACCAACGGGTCACAATCAGCCCCAGCATTTT. Translating gives CASSPTGHNQPQHF. The genes are TRBV18 and TRBJ1-5; D is undetermined. The CDR3 sequence is 14 residues long. V was clipped by 2 bases and J by 3 bases, with 8 bases between them. CDR1 and CDR2 from the germline V gene are KGHSH and LQKENI.